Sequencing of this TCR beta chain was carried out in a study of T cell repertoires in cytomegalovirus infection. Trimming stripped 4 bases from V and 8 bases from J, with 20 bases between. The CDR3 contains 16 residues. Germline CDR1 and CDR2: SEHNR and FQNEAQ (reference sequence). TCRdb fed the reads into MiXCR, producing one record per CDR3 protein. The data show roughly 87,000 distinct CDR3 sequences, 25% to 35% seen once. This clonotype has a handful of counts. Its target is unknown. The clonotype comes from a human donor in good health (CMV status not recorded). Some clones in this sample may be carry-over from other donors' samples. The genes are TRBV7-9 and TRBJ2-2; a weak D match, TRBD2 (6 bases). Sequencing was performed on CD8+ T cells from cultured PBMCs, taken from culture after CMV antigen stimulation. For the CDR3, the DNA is TGTGCCAGCAGCTCCCAGGGACTCGGGTCTTTAGGGGAGCTGTTTTTT. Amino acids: CASSSQGLGSLGELFF.